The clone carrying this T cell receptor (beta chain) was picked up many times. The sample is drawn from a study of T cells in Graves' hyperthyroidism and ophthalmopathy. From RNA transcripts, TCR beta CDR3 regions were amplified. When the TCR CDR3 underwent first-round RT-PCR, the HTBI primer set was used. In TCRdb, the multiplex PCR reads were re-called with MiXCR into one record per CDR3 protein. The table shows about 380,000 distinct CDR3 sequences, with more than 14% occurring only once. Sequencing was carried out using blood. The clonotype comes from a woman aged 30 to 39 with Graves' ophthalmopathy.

The CDR3 coding sequence is TGTGCCAGCAGCTTATATAAGGGGGCGAAAGAGACCCAGTACTTC. Its translation is CASSLYKGAKETQYF. The chain has TRBV7-9 and TRBJ2-5, with 7 bases identical to TRBD1. Germline CDR1 and CDR2: SEHNR and FQNEAQ (reference sequence). The CDR3 covers 15 residues. The J segment lost 3 bases and the V segment lost 2 bases, leaving 6 bases of the junction unmatched.